This is a list of T cell receptor beta chains from one sample in a study of shared clonotypes between healthy human individuals. Clones were sequenced by immunoSEQ multiplex PCR, and TCRdb holds only the in-frame ones, with some missing. The repertoire has about 650,000 clones, roughly 96% of them found once; the top ten carry roughly 0.1%. Material for sequencing was naive CD8+ T cells sorted from blood. The receptor set was obtained from a woman under 40 in good health. Both conserved end residues are part of each CDR3. A D gene is named only where the DNA matches it firmly. Expanded clones get a size class; other rows say once, few or many, or leave the size out.

clone size	D gene	V gene	J gene	CDR3 DNA	CDR3 protein
.	.	TRBV19	TRBJ2-7	TGTGCCACTTGGGACACAGATACCTACGAGCAGTACTTC	CATWDTDTYEQYF
.	.	TRBV20-1	TRBJ2-7	TGCAGTGCTCCCGCTGAGTACGAGCAGTACTTC	CSAPAEYEQYF
.	.	TRBV19	TRBJ1-1	TGTGCCAGTAGCGAAATGTGGGGTGGAAACACTGAAGCTTTCTTT	CASSEMWGGNTEAFF
.	.	TRBV28	TRBJ2-3	TGTGCCAGCAGCCCTAATTGGGTCACAGATACGCAGTATTTT	CASSPNWVTDTQYF
once	.	TRBV7-9	TRBJ2-1	TGTGCCAGCAGCCTCCCCAGGCAAGGCAATGAGCAGTTCTTC	CASSLPRQGNEQFF
once	TRBD1	TRBV28	TRBJ1-2	TGTGCCAGCAGTCCGGGACAGGGGTCTGGCTACACCTTC	CASSPGQGSGYTF
.	.	TRBV6-5	TRBJ2-7	TGTGCCAGCAGCCACTCCTACGAGCAGTACTTC	CASSHSYEQYF
.	TRBD1	TRBV5-1	TRBJ2-7	TGCGCCAGCAGCGGAGGGACAGGGTCCTACGAGCAGTACTTC	CASSGGTGSYEQYF
.	.	TRBV7-9	TRBJ1-1	TGTGCCAGCAGGAACTCACAGGTCGCAGCTTTCTTT	CASRNSQVAAFF
.	.	TRBV9	TRBJ2-7	TGTGCCAGCAGCTTAATGGACGCAGCCTACGAGCAGTACTTC	CASSLMDAAYEQYF
.	TRBD2	TRBV19	TRBJ2-7	TGTGCCAGTAGTCCGGGACTAGTCTACGAGCAGTACTTC	CASSPGLVYEQYF
.	TRBD1	TRBV13	TRBJ2-1	TGTGCCAGCAGCTCCGACAGGGATTCCTACAATGAGCAGTTCTTC	CASSSDRDSYNEQFF
.	.	TRBV28	TRBJ2-1	TGTGCCAGCTCGGACAGATCGTACAATGAGCAGTTCTTC	CASSDRSYNEQFF
.	TRBD2	TRBV5-6	TRBJ2-5	TGTGCCAGCAGCTTGGGTGGACTAGTAGAGACCCAGTACTTC	CASSLGGLVETQYF
.	.	TRBV19	TRBJ1-5	TGTGCCAGTAAGGGTTATAGCAATCAGCCCCAGCATTTT	CASKGYSNQPQHF
.	TRBD2	TRBV6-1	TRBJ2-7	TGTGCCGAGAGCTTAGCGGGAGGGTACGAGCAGTACTTC	CAESLAGGYEQYF
.	TRBD1	TRBV4-1	TRBJ2-3	TGCGCCAGCAGCCAATCCGGGACAGGGATCCCGGGCACAGATACGCAGTATTTT	CASSQSGTGIPGTDTQYF
.	TRBD1	TRBV2	TRBJ2-7	TGTGCCAGCACCGAAGTACCGGGACAGGTCCAGTACGAGCAGTACTTC	CASTEVPGQVQYEQYF
.	.	TRBV28	TRBJ1-6	TGTGCCAGCAGTACCACGAGCCCCTACCCGGATTCACCCCTCCACTTT	CASSTTSPYPDSPLHF
once	.	TRBV4-2	TRBJ2-7	TGTGCCAGCAGCCAAGGAGGGAGCTCCTACGAGCAGTACTTC	CASSQGGSSYEQYF
.	.	TRBV2	TRBJ2-7	TGTGCCAGCAGTCCGAGCTCCTACGAGCAGTACTTC	CASSPSSYEQYF
.	.	TRBV9	TRBJ2-7	TGTGCCAGCAGCGATGGAGGGGGTACCCACGAGCAGTACTTC	CASSDGGGTHEQYF
.	.	TRBV5-1	TRBJ2-1	TGCGCCAGCAGCCCCAGGGGTGATGAGCAGTTCTTC	CASSPRGDEQFF
.	.	TRBV29-1	TRBJ1-2	TGCAGCGTTGAAAGCCCCAAGGGTTCCTATGGCTACACCTTC	CSVESPKGSYGYTF
.	TRBD2	TRBV7-6	TRBJ2-5	TGTGCCAGCAGCTCGAGGACTAGCGGGAGCTCGGAGACCCAGTACTTC	CASSSRTSGSSETQYF
.	TRBD1	TRBV13	TRBJ2-7	TGTGCCAGCAGCGGGGCGACAGGGGGCCGCTCCTACGAGCAGTACTTC	CASSGATGGRSYEQYF
.	TRBD2	TRBV7-9	TRBJ2-1	TGTGCCAGCAGCTGGCGGACTAGCGGAGGCAATGAGCAGTTCTTC	CASSWRTSGGNEQFF
.	.	TRBV4-1	TRBJ2-1	TGCGCCAGCAGCTCGACTAGCTCCTACAATGAGCAGTTCTTC	CASSSTSSYNEQFF